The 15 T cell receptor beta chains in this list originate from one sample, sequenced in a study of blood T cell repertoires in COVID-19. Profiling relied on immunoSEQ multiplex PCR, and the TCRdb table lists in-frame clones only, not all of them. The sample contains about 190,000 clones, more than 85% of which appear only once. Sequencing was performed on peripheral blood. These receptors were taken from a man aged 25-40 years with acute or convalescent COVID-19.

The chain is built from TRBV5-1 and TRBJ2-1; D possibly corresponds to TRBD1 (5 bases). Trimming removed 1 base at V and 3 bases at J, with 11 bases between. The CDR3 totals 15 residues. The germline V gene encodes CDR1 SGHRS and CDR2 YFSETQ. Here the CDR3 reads CASSLSGLGYNEQFF. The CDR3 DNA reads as TGCGCCAGCAGCTTGTCAGGGTTGGGCTACAATGAGCAGTTCTTC.

The CDR3 sequence is CASSLVTGNTIYF. In DNA form, the CDR3 reads TGCGCCAGCAGCTTGGTTACTGGAAACACCATATATTTT. The rearrangement uses TRBV5-1 and TRBJ1-3; D call uncertain. CDR1 is SGHRS, CDR2 YFSETQ, per germline. The CDR3 sequence is 13 residues long. Trimming took off 0 bases at V and 2 bases at J, with 3 bases between the two ends.

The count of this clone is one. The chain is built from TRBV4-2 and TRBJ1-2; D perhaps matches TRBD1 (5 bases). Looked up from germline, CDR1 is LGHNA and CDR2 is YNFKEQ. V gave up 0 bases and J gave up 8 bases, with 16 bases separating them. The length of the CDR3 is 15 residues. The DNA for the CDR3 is TGTGCCAGCAGCCAAGATTATCAGGGTACAGGCGGCTACACCTTC. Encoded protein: CASSQDYQGTGGYTF.

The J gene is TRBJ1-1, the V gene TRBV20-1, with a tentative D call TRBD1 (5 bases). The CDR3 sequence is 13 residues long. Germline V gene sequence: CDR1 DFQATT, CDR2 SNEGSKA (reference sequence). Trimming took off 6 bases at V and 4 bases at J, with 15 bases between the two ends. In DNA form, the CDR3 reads TGCAGTGCAAGTGGGGGGGGAACCACTGAAGCTTTCTTT. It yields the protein CSASGGGTTEAFF.

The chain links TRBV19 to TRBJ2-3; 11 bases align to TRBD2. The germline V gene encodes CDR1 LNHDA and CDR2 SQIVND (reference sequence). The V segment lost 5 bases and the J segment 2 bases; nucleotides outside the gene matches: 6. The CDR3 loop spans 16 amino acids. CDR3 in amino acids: CASSRTSGYTTDTQYF. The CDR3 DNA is TGTGCCAGTAGTCGGACTAGCGGGTATACCACAGATACGCAGTATTTT.

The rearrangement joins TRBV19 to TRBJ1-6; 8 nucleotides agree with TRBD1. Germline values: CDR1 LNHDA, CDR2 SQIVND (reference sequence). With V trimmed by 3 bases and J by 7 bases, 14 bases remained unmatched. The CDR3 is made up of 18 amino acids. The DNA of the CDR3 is TGTGCCAGTAGTATTCCCAGGGGGCGCGGATCTTGGAATTCACCCCTCCACTTT. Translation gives CASSIPRGRGSWNSPLHF.

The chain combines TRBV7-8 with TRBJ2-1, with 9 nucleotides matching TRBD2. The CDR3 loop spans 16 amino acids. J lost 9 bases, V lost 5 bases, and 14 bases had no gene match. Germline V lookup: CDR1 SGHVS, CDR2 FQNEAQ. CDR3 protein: CASSPPTSGPHVEQFF. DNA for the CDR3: TGTGCCAGCAGCCCTCCGACTAGCGGCCCTCACGTTGAGCAGTTCTTC.

The chain's CDR3 is CASSADGMTPLHF. DNA for the CDR3: TGTGCCAGCAGCGCGGACGGGATGACACCCCTCCACTTT. The chain links TRBV7-3 to TRBJ1-6; no clear D. Trimming left V 5 bases short and J 11 bases short, with 13 bases between. The germline V gene encodes CDR1 SGHTA and CDR2 FQGTGA. The CDR3 spans 13 residues.

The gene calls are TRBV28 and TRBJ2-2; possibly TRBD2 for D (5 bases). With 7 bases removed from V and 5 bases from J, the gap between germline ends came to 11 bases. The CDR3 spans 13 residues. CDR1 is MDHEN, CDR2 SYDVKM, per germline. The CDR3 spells CASKGRGTGELFF. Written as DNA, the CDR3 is TGTGCCAGCAAGGGAAGAGGGACCGGGGAGCTGTTTTTT.

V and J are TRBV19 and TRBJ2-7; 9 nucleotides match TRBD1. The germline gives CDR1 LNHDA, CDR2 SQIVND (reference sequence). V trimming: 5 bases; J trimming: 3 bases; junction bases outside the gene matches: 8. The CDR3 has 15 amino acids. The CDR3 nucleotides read TGTGCCAGTAGTGTATTGGGGACAGGGCTCTACGAGCAGTACTTC. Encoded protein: CASSVLGTGLYEQYF.

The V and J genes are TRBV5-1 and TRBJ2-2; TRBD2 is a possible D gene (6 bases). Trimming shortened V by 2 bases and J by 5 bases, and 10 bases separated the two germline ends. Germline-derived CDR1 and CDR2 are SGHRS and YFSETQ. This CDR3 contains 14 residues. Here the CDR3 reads CASSFFGRTGELFF. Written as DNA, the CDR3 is TGCGCCAGCAGCTTTTTCGGGAGAACCGGGGAGCTGTTTTTT.

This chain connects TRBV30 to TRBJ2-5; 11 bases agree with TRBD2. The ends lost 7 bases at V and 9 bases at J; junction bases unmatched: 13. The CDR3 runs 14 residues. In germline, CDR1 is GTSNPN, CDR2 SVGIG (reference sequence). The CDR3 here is CASAIAGGADAQYF. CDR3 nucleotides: TGTGCCTCGGCGATAGCGGGGGGGGCGGACGCCCAGTACTTC.

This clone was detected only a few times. DNA for the CDR3: TGTGCCAGCAGCTCGAGGCTTTACGAGCAGTACTTC. Its translation: CASSSRLYEQYF. The gene calls are TRBV7-8 and TRBJ2-7; D remains ambiguous. Between the trimmed V and J ends, which lost 4 bases and 4 bases, there was a span of 8 bases. The CDR3 is 12 amino acids. CDR1 and CDR2 from the germline V gene are SGHVS and FQNEAQ. Using reference TRBV7-8 and TRBJ2-7 for the parts outside the CDR3, the full variable domain is GAGVSQSPRYKVAKRGQDVALRCDPISGHVSLFWYQQALGQGPEFLTYFQNEAQLDKSGLPSDRFFAERPEGSVSTLKIQRTQQEDSAVYLCASSSRLYEQYFGPGTRLTVT.

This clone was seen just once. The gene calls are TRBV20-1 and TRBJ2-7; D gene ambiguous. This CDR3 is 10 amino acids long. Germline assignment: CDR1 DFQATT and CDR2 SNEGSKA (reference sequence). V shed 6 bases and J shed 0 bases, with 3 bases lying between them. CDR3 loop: CSASSYEQYF. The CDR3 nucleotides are TGCAGTGCCAGCTCCTACGAGCAGTACTTC.

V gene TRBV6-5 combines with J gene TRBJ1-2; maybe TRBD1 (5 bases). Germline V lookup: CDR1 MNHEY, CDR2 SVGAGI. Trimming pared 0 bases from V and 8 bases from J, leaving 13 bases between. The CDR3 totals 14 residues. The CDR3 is CASSYSRGQGGYTF. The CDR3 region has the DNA TGTGCCAGCAGTTACTCAAGGGGTCAGGGAGGCTACACCTTC.